This TCR beta chain comes out of a study of cytomegalovirus exposure and HLA in healthy donors. Overall study: A prior analysis found roughly 100 million unique TCR beta sequences from 150 million to 200 million T cells.

The PCR made use of 60 Vbeta and 13 Jbeta primers. The repertoire was sequenced with immunoSEQ multiplex PCR; TCRdb's copy has only in-frame clones and lacks some. Of 100,000 or so clones listed, approximately 82% were seen once; the top ten hold 1.2%. With respect to this clone: As yet, its antigen is unknown.

V gave up 3 bases and J gave up 5 bases, with 6 bases separating them. Germline V lookup: CDR1 SGDLS, CDR2 YYNGEE. The length of the CDR3 is 11 residues. Study findings and constraints: Investigators reported fewer than 200 TCR beta chains as tied to cytomegalovirus.

V is TRBV9 and J is TRBJ2-7; D perhaps matches TRBD2 (5 bases). Sequencing used PBMCs. The source is a woman under 30 in good health and CMV-seronegative. CDR3 DNA sequence: TGTGCCAGCAGCGCCGGGGACGAGCAGTACTTC. Protein product: CASSAGDEQYF.